The sequence of this T cell receptor (beta chain) was determined in a study of blood T cell repertoires in COVID-19. Method: immunoSEQ multiplex PCR; TCRdb's copy keeps in-frame clones and lacks some. The sample has about 430,000 clones; approximately 90% are singletons. Sequenced: peripheral blood. This clonotype was obtained from a man aged 18 to 29 with COVID-19, enrolled during active disease.

The CDR3 protein is CSVNPQGFGDNEQFF. The CDR3 region has the DNA TGCAGCGTCAACCCACAGGGATTTGGCGACAATGAGCAGTTCTTC. This chain joins TRBV29-1 and TRBJ2-1, with TRBD1 as a possible D gene (6 bases). CDR1 is SQVTM, CDR2 ANQGSEA, per germline. This CDR3 contains 15 residues. The germline V and J ends were trimmed by 6 bases and 5 bases, with 20 bases remaining between them.